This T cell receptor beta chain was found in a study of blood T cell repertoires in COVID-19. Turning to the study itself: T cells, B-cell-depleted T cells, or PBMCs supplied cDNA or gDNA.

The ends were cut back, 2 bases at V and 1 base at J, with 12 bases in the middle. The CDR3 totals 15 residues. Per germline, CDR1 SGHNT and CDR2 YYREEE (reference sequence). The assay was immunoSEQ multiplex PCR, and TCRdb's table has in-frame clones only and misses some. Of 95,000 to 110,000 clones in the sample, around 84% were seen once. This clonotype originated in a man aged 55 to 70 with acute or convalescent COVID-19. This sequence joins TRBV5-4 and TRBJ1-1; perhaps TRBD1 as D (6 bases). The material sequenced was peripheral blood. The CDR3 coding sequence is TGTGCCAGCAGCTTCCCCACAGGGAAGAACACTGAAGCTTTCTTT. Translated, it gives CASSFPTGKNTEAFF.